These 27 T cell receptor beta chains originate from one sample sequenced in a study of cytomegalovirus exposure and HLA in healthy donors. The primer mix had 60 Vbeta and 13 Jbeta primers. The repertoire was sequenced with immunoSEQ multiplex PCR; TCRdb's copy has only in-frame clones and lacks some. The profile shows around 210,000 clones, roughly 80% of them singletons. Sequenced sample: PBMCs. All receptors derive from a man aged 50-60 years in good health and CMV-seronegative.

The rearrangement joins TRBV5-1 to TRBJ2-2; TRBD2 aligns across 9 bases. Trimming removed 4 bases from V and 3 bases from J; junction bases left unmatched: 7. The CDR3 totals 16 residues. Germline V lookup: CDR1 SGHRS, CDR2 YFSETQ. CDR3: CASSPEGLAYTGELFF. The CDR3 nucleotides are TGCGCCAGCAGCCCCGAAGGACTAGCGTACACCGGGGAGCTGTTTTTT.

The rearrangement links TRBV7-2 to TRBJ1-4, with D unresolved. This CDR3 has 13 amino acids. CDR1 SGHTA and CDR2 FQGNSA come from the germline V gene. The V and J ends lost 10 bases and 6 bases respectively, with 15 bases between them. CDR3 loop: CATSPGSYEKLFF. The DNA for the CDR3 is TGTGCCACGTCCCCAGGATCCTATGAAAAACTGTTTTTT.

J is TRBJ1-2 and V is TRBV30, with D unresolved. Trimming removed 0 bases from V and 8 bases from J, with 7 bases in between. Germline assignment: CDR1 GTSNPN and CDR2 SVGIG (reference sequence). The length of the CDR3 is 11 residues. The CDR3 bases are TGTGCCTGGAGTGTCCTCCGGGGCTACACCTTC. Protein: CAWSVLRGYTF. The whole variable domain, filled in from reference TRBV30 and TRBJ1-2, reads SQTIHQWPATLVQPVGSPLSLECTVEGTSNPNLYWYRQAAGRGLQLLFYSVGIGQISSEVPQNLSASRPQDRQFILSSKKLLLSDSGFYLCAWSVLRGYTFGSGTRLTVV.

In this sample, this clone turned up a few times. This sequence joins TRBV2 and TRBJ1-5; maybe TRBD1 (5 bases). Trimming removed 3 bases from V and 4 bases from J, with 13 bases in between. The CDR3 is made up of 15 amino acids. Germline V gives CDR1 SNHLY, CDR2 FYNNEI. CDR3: CASSEGLPRNQPQHF. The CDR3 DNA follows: TGTGCCAGCAGTGAGGGACTCCCAAGGAATCAGCCCCAGCATTTT.

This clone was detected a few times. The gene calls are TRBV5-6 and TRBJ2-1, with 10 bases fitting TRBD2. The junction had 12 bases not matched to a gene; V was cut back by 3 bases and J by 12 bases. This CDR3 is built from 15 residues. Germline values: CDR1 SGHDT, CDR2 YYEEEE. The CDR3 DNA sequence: TGTGCCAGCAGCTCCCGGGGTAGCGGGAGGCCGGGGCAGTTCTTC. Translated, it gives CASSSRGSGRPGQFF.

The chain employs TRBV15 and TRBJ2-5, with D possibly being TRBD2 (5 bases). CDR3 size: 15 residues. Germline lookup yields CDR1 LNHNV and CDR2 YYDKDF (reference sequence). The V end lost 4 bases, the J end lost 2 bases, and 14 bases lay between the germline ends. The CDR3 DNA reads TGTGCCACCAGCACGATGAGGGCAGGACAAGAGACCCAGTACTTC. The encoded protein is CATSTMRAGQETQYF.

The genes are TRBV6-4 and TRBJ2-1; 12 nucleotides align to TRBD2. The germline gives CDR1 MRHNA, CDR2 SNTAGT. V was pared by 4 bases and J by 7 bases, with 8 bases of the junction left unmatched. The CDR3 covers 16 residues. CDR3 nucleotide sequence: TGTGCCAGCAGTGCTTCGGCTAGCGGGAGGGTTAATGAGCAGTTCTTC. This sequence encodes CASSASASGRVNEQFF.

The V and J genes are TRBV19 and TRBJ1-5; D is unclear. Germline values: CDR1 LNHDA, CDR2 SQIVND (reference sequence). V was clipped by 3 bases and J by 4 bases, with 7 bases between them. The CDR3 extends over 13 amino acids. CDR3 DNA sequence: TGTGCCAGTAGTATTTACGGTAATCAGCCCCAGCATTTT. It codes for CASSIYGNQPQHF.

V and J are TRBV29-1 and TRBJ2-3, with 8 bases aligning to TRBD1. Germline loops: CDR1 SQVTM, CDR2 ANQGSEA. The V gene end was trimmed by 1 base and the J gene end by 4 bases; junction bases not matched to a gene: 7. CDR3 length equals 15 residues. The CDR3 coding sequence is TGCAGCGTTGAAGTAGGCAGGGGGCCACCAGATACGCAGTATTTT. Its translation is CSVEVGRGPPDTQYF.

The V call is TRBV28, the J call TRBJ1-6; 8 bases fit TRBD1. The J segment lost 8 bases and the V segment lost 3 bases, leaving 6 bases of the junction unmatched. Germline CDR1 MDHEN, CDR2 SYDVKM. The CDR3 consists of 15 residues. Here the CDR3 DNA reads TGTGCCAGCAGTTTTGAGACAGGGGATTATTCACCCCTCCACTTT. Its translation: CASSFETGDYSPLHF.

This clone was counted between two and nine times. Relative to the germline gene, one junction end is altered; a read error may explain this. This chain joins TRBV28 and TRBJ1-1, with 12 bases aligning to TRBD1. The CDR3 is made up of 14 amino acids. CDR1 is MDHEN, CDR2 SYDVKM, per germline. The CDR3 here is CASSPKGTGGKGNF. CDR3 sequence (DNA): TGTGCCAGCAGCCCTAAAGGGACAGGGGGCAAGGGGAACTTT.

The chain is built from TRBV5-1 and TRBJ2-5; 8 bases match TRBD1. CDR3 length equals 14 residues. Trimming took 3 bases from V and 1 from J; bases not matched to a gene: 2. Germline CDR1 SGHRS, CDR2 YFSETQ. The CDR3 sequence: CASSSGQVQETQYF. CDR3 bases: TGCGCCAGCAGCTCGGGACAGGTCCAAGAGACCCAGTACTTC.

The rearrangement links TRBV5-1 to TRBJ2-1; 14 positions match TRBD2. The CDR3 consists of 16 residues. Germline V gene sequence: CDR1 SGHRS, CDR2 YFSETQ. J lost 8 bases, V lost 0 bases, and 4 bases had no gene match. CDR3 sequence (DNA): TGCGCCAGCAGCTTGGTCCCGGGACTAGCGGGAGATGAGCAGTTCTTC. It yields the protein CASSLVPGLAGDEQFF.

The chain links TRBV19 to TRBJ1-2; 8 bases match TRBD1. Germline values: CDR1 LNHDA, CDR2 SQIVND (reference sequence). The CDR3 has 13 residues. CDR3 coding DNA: TGTGTTTCTACTCAGGGGGCGCTTTCTGGCTACACCTTC. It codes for CVSTQGALSGYTF. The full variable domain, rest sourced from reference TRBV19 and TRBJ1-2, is DGGITQSPKYLFRKEGQNVTLSCEQNLNHDAMYWYRQDPGQGLRLIYYSQIVNDFQKGDIAEGYSVSREKKESFPLTVTSAQKNPTAFYLCVSTQGALSGYTFGSGTRLTVV.

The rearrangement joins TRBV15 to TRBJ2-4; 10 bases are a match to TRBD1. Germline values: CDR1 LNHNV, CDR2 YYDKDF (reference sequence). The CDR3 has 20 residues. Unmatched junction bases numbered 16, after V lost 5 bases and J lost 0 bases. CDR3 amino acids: CATSHPLGTGEPLAKNIQYF. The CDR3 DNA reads TGTGCCACCAGCCATCCGCTAGGGACAGGGGAACCTCTAGCCAAAAACATTCAGTACTTC.

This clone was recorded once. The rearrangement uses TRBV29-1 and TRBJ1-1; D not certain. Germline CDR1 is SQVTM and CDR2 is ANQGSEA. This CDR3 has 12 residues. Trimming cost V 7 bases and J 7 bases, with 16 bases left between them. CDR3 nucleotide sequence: TGCAGCGCCCGAGGGCAGATAAATGAAGCTTTCTTT. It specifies CSARGQINEAFF.

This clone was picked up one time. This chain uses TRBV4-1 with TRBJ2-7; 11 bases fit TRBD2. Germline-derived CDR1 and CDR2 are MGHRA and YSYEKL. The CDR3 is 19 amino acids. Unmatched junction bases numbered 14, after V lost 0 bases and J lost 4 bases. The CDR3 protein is CASSQDPLTSGSISYEQYF. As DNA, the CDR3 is TGCGCCAGCAGCCAAGATCCCCTAACTAGCGGGAGTATCTCGTACGAGCAGTACTTC.

CDR3 nucleotides: TGTGCCAGCAGTCCGGGACAGATACATGGAAAACTGTTTTTT. It specifies CASSPGQIHGKLFF. This chain joins TRBV28 and TRBJ1-4, with TRBD1 matching 7 bases. Losses at the gene ends were 5 bases for V and 10 bases for J; bases not matched to a gene: 10. This CDR3 is 14 amino acids long. Germline assignment: CDR1 MDHEN and CDR2 SYDVKM.

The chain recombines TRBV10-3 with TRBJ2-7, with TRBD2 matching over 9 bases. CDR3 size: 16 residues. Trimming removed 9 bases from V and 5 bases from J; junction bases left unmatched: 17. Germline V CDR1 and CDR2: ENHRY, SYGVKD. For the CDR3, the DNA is TGTGCCATTGGAGGGGCTAGCGGGATTAATTCGAACGAGCAGTACTTC. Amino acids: CAIGGASGINSNEQYF.

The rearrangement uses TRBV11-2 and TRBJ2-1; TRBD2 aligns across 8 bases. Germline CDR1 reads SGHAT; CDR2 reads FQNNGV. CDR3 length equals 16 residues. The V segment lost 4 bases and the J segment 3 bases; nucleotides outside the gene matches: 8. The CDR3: CASSSGAGDYYNEQFF. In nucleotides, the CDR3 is TGTGCCAGCAGCTCCGGAGCGGGAGACTACTACAATGAGCAGTTCTTC.

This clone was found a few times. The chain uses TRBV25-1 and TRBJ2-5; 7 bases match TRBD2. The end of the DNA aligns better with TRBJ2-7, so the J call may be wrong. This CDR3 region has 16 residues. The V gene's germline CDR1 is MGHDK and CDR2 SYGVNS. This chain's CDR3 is CASGGGGAGRSYEQYF. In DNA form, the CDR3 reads TGTGCCAGCGGGGGGGGAGGGGCAGGACGATCCTACGAGCAGTACTTC.

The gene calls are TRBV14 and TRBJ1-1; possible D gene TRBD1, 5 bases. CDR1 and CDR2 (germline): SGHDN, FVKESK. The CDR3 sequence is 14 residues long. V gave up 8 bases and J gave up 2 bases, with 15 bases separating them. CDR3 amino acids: CASLKAGVNTEAFF. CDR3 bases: TGTGCCAGCTTGAAGGCGGGGGTAAACACTGAAGCTTTCTTT.

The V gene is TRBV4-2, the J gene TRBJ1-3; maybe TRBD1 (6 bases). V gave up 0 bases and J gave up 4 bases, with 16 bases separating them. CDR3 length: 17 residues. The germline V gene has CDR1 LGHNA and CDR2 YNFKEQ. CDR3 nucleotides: TGTGCCAGCAGCCAAGATCCCCAGGGGCGCCCCGGAAACACCATATATTTT. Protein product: CASSQDPQGRPGNTIYF.

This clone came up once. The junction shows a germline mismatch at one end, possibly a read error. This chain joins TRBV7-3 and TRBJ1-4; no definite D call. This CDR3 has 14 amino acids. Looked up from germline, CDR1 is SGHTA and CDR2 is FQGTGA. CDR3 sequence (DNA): TGTACCAGCAGCTTAATAGCAACTAATGAAAAACTGTTTTTT. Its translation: CTSSLIATNEKLFF.

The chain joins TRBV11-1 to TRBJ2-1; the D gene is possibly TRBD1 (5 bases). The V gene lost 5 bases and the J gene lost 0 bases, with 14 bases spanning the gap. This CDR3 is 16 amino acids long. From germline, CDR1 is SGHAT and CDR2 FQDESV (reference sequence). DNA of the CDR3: TGTGCCAGCAGCCTCCGGCGCGACAGCTCCTACAATGAGCAGTTCTTC. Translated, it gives CASSLRRDSSYNEQFF.

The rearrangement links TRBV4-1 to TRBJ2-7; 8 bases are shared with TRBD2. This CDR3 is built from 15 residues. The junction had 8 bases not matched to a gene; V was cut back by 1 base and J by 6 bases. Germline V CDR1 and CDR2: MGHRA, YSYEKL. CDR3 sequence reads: CASSQALGRALEQYF. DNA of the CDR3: TGCGCCAGCAGCCAAGCCCTCGGGAGGGCGCTCGAGCAGTACTTC.

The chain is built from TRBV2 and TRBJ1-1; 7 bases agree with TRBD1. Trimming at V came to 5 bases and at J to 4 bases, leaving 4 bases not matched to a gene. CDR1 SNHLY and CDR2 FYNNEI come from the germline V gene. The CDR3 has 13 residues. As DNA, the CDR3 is TGTGCCAGCAGTTCGACAGGGATCACTGAAGCTTTCTTT. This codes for CASSSTGITEAFF.